The 7 T cell receptor beta chains below all came from one sample that was sequenced in a study of Graves' ophthalmopathy and Graves' hyperthyroidism. Transcripts of RNA were the source for amplifying TCR beta CDR3 regions. First-round RT-PCR employed HTBI primers, with a second-round multiplex PCR after it. MiXCR, run by TCRdb on the multiplex PCR reads, gives a single entry per CDR3 protein. The top ten clones hold approximately 6.5% of a sample with about 620,000 distinct CDR3 sequences, about 20% of them seen once. The source material was peripheral blood. These receptor sequences come from a woman between 18 and 30 years old with stable Graves' hyperthyroidism. Some clones in this sample may be carry-over from other donors' samples.

This clonotype was recorded at least ten times. V is TRBV20-1 and J is TRBJ1-2; D possibly corresponds to TRBD1 (5 bases). Germline assignment: CDR1 DFQATT and CDR2 SNEGSKA (reference sequence). V was shortened by 1 base and J by 0 bases, with 9 bases between the two germline ends. CDR3 length: 14 amino acids. The CDR3: CSARGTGPNYGYTF. The CDR3, as DNA: TGCAGTGCTAGAGGCACGGGACCTAACTATGGCTACACCTTC.

This chain uses TRBV4-1 with TRBJ1-3, with D possibly TRBD1 on 5 matching bases. Per the germline V gene, CDR1 is MGHRA and CDR2 is YSYEKL. Trimming took off 5 bases at V and 3 bases at J, with 11 bases between the two ends. The CDR3 extends over 14 amino acids. CDR3 coding DNA: TGCGCCAGCAGCTCCCGAAGGGGTGGAAACACCATATATTTT. It translates to CASSSRRGGNTIYF.

This clonotype was detected ten times or more. This chain connects TRBV15 to TRBJ1-6; no clear D. V shed 0 bases and J shed 7 bases, with 4 bases lying between them. This CDR3 contains 13 residues. Germline CDR1 reads LNHNV; CDR2 reads YYDKDF (reference sequence). This chain's CDR3 is CATSRDWNSPLHF. In nucleotides, the CDR3 is TGTGCCACCAGCAGAGATTGGAATTCACCCCTCCACTTT. Filled out from reference TRBV15 and TRBJ1-6, the complete variable domain reads DAMVIQNPRYQVTQFGKPVTLSCSQTLNHNVMYWYQQKSSQAPKLLFHYYDKDFNNEADTPDNFQSRRPNTSFCFLDIRSPGLGDTAMYLCATSRDWNSPLHFGNGTRLTVT.

Many counts were recorded for this clonotype. The J gene is TRBJ2-2, the V gene TRBV29-1; D is uncertain. The V gene lost 7 bases and the J gene lost 6 bases, with 15 bases spanning the gap. CDR3 length equals 13 residues. Germline loops: CDR1 SQVTM, CDR2 ANQGSEA. The CDR3 protein is CSGDGMVSGELFF. CDR3 DNA: TGCAGCGGAGACGGTATGGTATCCGGGGAGCTGTTTTTT.

This clonotype was detected many times. The J gene is TRBJ1-5, the V gene TRBV28, with a tentative D call TRBD1 (6 bases). The CDR3 totals 15 residues. V lost 10 bases, J lost 0 bases, and 16 bases lay in between. Germline V gives CDR1 MDHEN, CDR2 SYDVKM. The CDR3 sequence: CAIQPQGRSNQPQHF. Here the CDR3 DNA reads TGTGCCATCCAACCGCAGGGGCGTAGCAATCAGCCCCAGCATTTT.

This clonotype was seen repeatedly, ten times or more. V is TRBV11-2 and J is TRBJ2-7; D call uncertain. The CDR3 length is 14 residues. CDR1 SGHAT and CDR2 FQNNGV come from the germline V gene. Trimming took off 3 bases at V and 2 bases at J, with 11 bases between the two ends. The CDR3 region is CASSLSKNPYEQYF. CDR3 bases: TGTGCCAGCAGCTTGTCCAAGAACCCCTACGAGCAGTACTTC.

This clonotype was counted many times. The chain carries TRBV7-9 and TRBJ1-1; possibly TRBD1 for D (5 bases). This CDR3 comprises 13 residues. V gave up 4 bases and J gave up 7 bases, with 13 bases separating them. The germline CDR1 and CDR2 sequences are SEHNR and FQNEAQ (reference sequence). The CDR3: CASSWMTDGEAFF. The CDR3 DNA sequence: TGTGCCAGCAGCTGGATGACAGATGGTGAAGCTTTCTTT.